This T cell receptor beta chain was documented in a study of blood T cell repertoires in COVID-19. On the study more broadly: COVID-19 samples collected from the United States, Italy and Spain covered acute and convalescent phases. PBMCs, B-cell-depleted T cells, or T cells provided the cDNA or gDNA that made up the material.

Methods used by the authors: By means of reference gene primer amplification, nucleated cell counts were estimated. Some clones are missing from TCRdb's copy, which holds only in-frame ones; the method was immunoSEQ multiplex PCR. D and trimming come from the DNA, and the V and J calls and clone size come from that table. The data contain some 330,000 clones, roughly 90% of them singletons. Sequencing used peripheral blood. The clonotype originates from a woman between 50 and 59 years old with active or convalescent COVID-19.

The CDR3 reads CASSLVTSGPYEQYF. CDR3 sequence (DNA): TGTGCCAGCAGCTTAGTTACTAGCGGGCCATACGAGCAGTACTTC. The rearrangement links TRBV7-2 to TRBJ2-7, with 9 bases matching TRBD2. Germline CDR1 and CDR2: SGHTA and FQGNSA. Trimming took 1 base from V and 4 from J; bases not matched to a gene: 5. The CDR3 is made up of 15 amino acids.